Listed below are T cell receptor beta chains from one sample, sequenced in a study of T cell responses to AZD1222 COVID-19 vaccine. Assay: immunoSEQ multiplex PCR; the TCRdb copy retains only in-frame clones and omits some. This repertoire shows under 150,000 clones, around 85% found once; its top ten account for about 1.5%. The starting material was peripheral blood, obtained on day 0 of AZD1222 vaccination. Receptors originate from an adult in good health. Each CDR3 is given with its conserved first and last residue. D genes are given only for firm matches. Clone size is given for some rows only: seen once, a few or many times, or a class if the clone is expanded.

clone size	D gene	V gene	J gene	CDR3 DNA	CDR3 protein
-	-	TRBV7-2	TRBJ2-3	TGTGCCAGCAGCTTAGAATGGGATACGCAGTATTTT	CASSLEWDTQYF
-	TRBD1	TRBV19	TRBJ1-1	TGTGCCAGTAGTACTGGGACAGGGTATAGAGCTTTCTTT	CASSTGTGYRAFF
-	-	TRBV6-1	TRBJ2-1	TGTGCCAGCCCATCCCGATCCCACAATGAGCAGTTCTTC	CASPSRSHNEQFF
-	-	TRBV6-5	TRBJ1-5	TGTGCCAGCAGTTACTCGGGGGGGCCGAACAATCAGCCCCAGCATTTT	CASSYSGGPNNQPQHF
-	-	TRBV4-1	TRBJ2-3	TGCGCCAGCAGCCACCGCGGGGGCACAGATACGCAGTATTTT	CASSHRGGTDTQYF
-	-	TRBV18	TRBJ1-2	TGTGCCAGCTCACCACCCGCCGACTATGGCTACACCTTC	CASSPPADYGYTF
-	TRBD1	TRBV6-5	TRBJ1-4	TGTGCCAGCAGCCGGGACAGGGATGAAAAACTGTTTTTT	CASSRDRDEKLFF
-	TRBD1	TRBV3-1/TRBV3-2	TRBJ1-3	TGTGCCAGCAGCCAGGACAGGGGGGTATTGGGAAACACCATATATTTT	CASSQDRGVLGNTIYF
-	-	TRBV4-1	TRBJ1-5	TGCGCCAGCAGCCGAACGTGGCGCCTAGGTCAGCCCCAGCATTTT	CASSRTWRLGQPQHF
-	TRBD2	TRBV19	TRBJ2-1	TGTGCCAGTAGTCCGGGACTACTAACCTACAATGAGCAGTTCTTC	CASSPGLLTYNEQFF
-	TRBD1	TRBV7-3	TRBJ1-2	TGTGCCAGCAGACTACAGACAGGGTCCTATGGCTACACCTTC	CASRLQTGSYGYTF
-	-	TRBV27	TRBJ1-3	TGTGCCAGCAGTTTATGGGGTGGCCTCCACTCTGGAAACACCATATATTTT	CASSLWGGLHSGNTIYF
-	TRBD2	TRBV27	TRBJ2-5	TGTGCCAGCAGCTTAGGACTAGCGGGCCTAGAGACCCAGTACTTC	CASSLGLAGLETQYF
-	-	TRBV5-8	TRBJ1-2	TGTGCCAGCAGCTTGGTGACGGGGGCGCGAGGAGGCTACACCTTC	CASSLVTGARGGYTF
-	TRBD1	TRBV29-1	TRBJ1-1	TGCAGCGTGAGGGGGCCTGAAGCTTTCTTT	CSVRGPEAFF
-	-	TRBV24-1	TRBJ2-3	TGTGCCACCAGTGATTACACTTTCACAGATACGCAGTATTTT	CATSDYTFTDTQYF
few	-	TRBV6-5	TRBJ1-6	TGTGCCAGCACGGTAAACTGGGATAATTCACCCCTCCACTTT	CASTVNWDNSPLHF
-	-	TRBV29-1	TRBJ1-2	TGCAGCGTTGTTGTTTTCCCCTTTCAAGGCTACACCTTC	CSVVVFPFQGYTF
-	-	TRBV5-8	TRBJ1-5	TGTGCCAGCAGCGGGGGAACGACAGCCGCAGTTAGCAATCAGCCCCAGCATTTT	CASSGGTTAAVSNQPQHF
-	-	TRBV10-2	TRBJ1-5	TGCGCCAGCATGGGCTATTATAGCAATCAGCCCCAGCATTTT	CASMGYYSNQPQHF
-	-	TRBV7-7	TRBJ1-4	TGTGCCAGCGCTACAGGGTCCGGGTCTAATGAAAAACTGTTTTTT	CASATGSGSNEKLFF
-	TRBD1	TRBV9	TRBJ1-2	TGTGCCAGCAGCGTAGGGGACAGGGGAGGGATTGTACGCTATGGCTACACCTTC	CASSVGDRGGIVRYGYTF
-	-	TRBV4-1	TRBJ1-1	TGCGCCAGCAGCCAAGTGTTAGGGAACACTGAAGCTTTCTTT	CASSQVLGNTEAFF
-	-	TRBV5-4	TRBJ2-7	TGTGCCAGCAGCTTGCGCCAGACCGGGTCGGACGAGCAGTACTTC	CASSLRQTGSDEQYF
-	-	TRBV6-2/TRBV6-3	TRBJ2-2	TGTGCCAGCAGCCCTTCGGGTCGTAACACCGGGGAGCTGTTTTTT	CASSPSGRNTGELFF
-	TRBD1	TRBV9	TRBJ1-1	TGTGCCAGCAGCGAGAGGACAGGAAACACTGAAGCTTTCTTT	CASSERTGNTEAFF
-	TRBD2	TRBV7-3	TRBJ2-6	TGTGCCAGCAGCTTAAAGTCTAGCGGGAGGCTGGTCCTCTCTGGGGCCAACGTCCTGACTTTC	CASSLKSSGRLVLSGANVLTF
-	-	TRBV6-5	TRBJ2-7	TGTGCCAGCAGACCCACGGCGGGCGGCGAGCAGTACTTC	CASRPTAGGEQYF
few	-	TRBV6-2/TRBV6-3	TRBJ1-2	TGTGCCAGCAGCCTTAACAGTGGGACGCATGGCTATGGCTACACCTTC	CASSLNSGTHGYGYTF
few	TRBD1	TRBV4-1	TRBJ2-3	TGCGCCAGCAGCCAACTACAGGGGGGCACAGATACGCAGTATTTT	CASSQLQGGTDTQYF
-	-	TRBV24-1	TRBJ1-5	TGTGCCACCAGTCTCACAGGCCATCGGCCCCAGCATTTT	CATSLTGHRPQHF
-	-	TRBV19	TRBJ1-2	TGTGCCAGTAGAAGGAGGGGAAGGCATGGCTACACCTTC	CASRRRGRHGYTF
-	-	TRBV11-2	TRBJ1-2	TGTGCCAGCACCGAGTCGGTGGGGTACGGCTATGGCTACACCTTC	CASTESVGYGYGYTF